The rows below give T cell receptor beta chains drawn from one sample of a study of identical twins. TCRdb recomputed calls from the 5' RACE reads with MiXCR, one row per CDR3 protein. The sample records around 690,000 distinct CDR3 sequences, roughly 20% being singletons. This sample was also put to use in a study of T cells expressing NK-cell markers.

Sequencing used PBMCs. All receptors come from a woman between 18 and 30 years old in good health. CDR3s include the opening cysteine and the closing phenylalanine or tryptophan. Fields, in order: D gene, V gene, J gene, CDR3 protein. D genes are given only for firm matches.

TRBD2	TRBV27	TRBJ2-5	CASSPPEKAGGRETQYF
.	TRBV7-9	TRBJ2-3	CASSSPPGRNTDTQYF
.	TRBV7-9	TRBJ1-2	CASSPVDCGYTF
.	TRBV20-1	TRBJ2-5	CSAPSSGRQETQYF
.	TRBV29-1	TRBJ2-7	CSAEGQYF
.	TRBV10-3	TRBJ1-2	CATRGQAIYGYTF
.	TRBV20-1	TRBJ1-1	CSAREGTAHTEAFF
.	TRBV21-1	TRBJ2-7	CASSSESGGSEQYF
.	TRBV7-9	TRBJ2-1	CASSPPPRMGPHNEQFF
.	TRBV20-1	TRBJ2-3	CSAHLGASSTDTQYF
.	TRBV20-1	TRBJ1-5	CSARGQAPNQPQHF
.	TRBV20-1	TRBJ2-7	CSASPSRDEQYF
.	TRBV10-3	TRBJ2-1	CAISESLFGGGGFSEQFF
TRBD1	TRBV7-2	TRBJ2-1	CASSHHRGLKGVHEQFF
TRBD2	TRBV7-9	TRBJ2-5	CASSLTGSIGRETQYF
.	TRBV7-9	TRBJ1-5	CASSLGSDQPQHF
TRBD2	TRBV4-3	TRBJ2-5	CASSQSAGEGAETQYF
.	TRBV20-1	TRBJ2-3	CSAIGFGDTQYF
.	TRBV15	TRBJ1-1	CATSREPNTEAFF
.	TRBV12-3/TRBV12-4	TRBJ2-1	CASSYGSVAGRDEQFF
.	TRBV27	TRBJ1-2	CASSFGGSGGYTF
.	TRBV27	TRBJ2-1	CASTIPGPYNEQFF
.	TRBV20-1	TRBJ2-3	CSVNLGTSNTDTQYF
TRBD1	TRBV6-1	TRBJ2-7	CASRPQTGWDYEQYF
.	TRBV2	TRBJ1-2	CASRVVMDGYTF
TRBD2	TRBV7-2	TRBJ2-7	CASRRLAAPDEQYF
.	TRBV12-3/TRBV12-4	TRBJ2-1	CASSSLNTKQFF